This T cell receptor beta chain emerged from a study of molecular identifiers for immune sequencing clone quantification (dated by TCRdb to the late 2010s). With regard to the full study: For a replicate experiment, RNA from around 20,000 or 100,000 naive CD8 T cells was divided into five aliquots, of which four were sequenced. The study was a methods study using CD8 T cells to benchmark molecular-identifier clustering-based TCR repertoire sequencing (MIDCIRS) and TCR RNA copy counting.

Per the germline V gene, SQVTM is the CDR1 and ANQGSEA is the CDR2. V is cut by 7 bases and J by 2 bases, and the space between the germline ends is 22 bases. The CDR3 starts with the cysteine, ends with the phenylalanine, and has 16 residues. Here the CDR3 DNA is all that survives: 48 bases in frame from base 1. The library came from PCR. Sequenced on an Illumina HiSeq 4000. Bulk TCR libraries were made following a previously described method, with the TCR primers given in Table S5. Total RNA was purified with the Qiagen AllPrep DNA/RNA kit. Reads from multiple sequencing runs of the same library were pooled before analysis. Per the original workflow: Reads were retained only if the reads had an exact TCR constant sequence, and the retained reads were trimmed to 150 nt and grouped according to their 12-nt molecular barcodes. Reads within each barcode group were sub-clustered using a 15% Levenshtein threshold, and quality-weighted consensus sequences were constructed for each RNA molecule. Non-functional sequences were discarded, and so were lower-count sequences lying one edit away from another sequence. Based on fitting two negative binomial distributions, any barcode sub-cluster with under 20% of the maximum read count was discarded. TCRdb reworked the public reads: Q25 trimming with fastp, MiXCR clone assembly, productive beta chains retained. Each CDR3 protein appears once, grouped with its most common genes and DNA. None of the V and J calls come from the authors' own analysis; TCRdb made them. This sample gives some 320,000 distinct CDR3 sequences in total; 20% to 25% of them show up just once. Roughly 0.86% of the sample belongs to the ten largest clones.

Libraries of naive CD8 T cells were built from anywhere between about 17,000 and 1,000,000 sorted cells, with 10%, 30% or 50% of the purified RNA used. Naive CD8 T cells, defined as CD8+CD4-CCR7+CD45RA+, were FACS-sorted into RLT Plus buffer on a BD FACSAria II. To test detection sensitivity, Jurkat RNA equivalent to approximately ten TCR copies was spiked into samples of roughly 18,000-1,100,000 naive CD8 T cells. Enrichment of CD8 T cells was done with RosetteSep CD8+ T Cell Enrichment Cocktail plus Ficoll-Paque, and ACK red cell lysis came afterward. On the study overall, not on this receptor specifically: Highly expanded clone sizes could be underestimated if identical TCR molecules share a barcode. Modeling estimated about three recovered TCR RNA copies per cell, compared with roughly 10 by digital PCR, which implies about 32% capture efficiency. In CMV-specific effector cells, clones with more than 20 RNA copies contained over 99% of molecules, whereas in naive cells such clones contained under 1% of molecules. When barcode sub-clustering was omitted, TCR diversity was inflated by chimeric consensus sequences, with chimeras reaching as high as 47%. Even against a background of some 920,000 naive CD8 T cells, spiked-in Jurkat TCR RNA amounting to a single cell's worth was reported to be detectable. The naive libraries included spiked-in Jurkat TCR RNA (fewer than 11 copies' worth), and this Jurkat TCR RNA is not part of the donor repertoire.

In this sample, this clonotype turned up many times. Its specific antigen is unknown. Qualities for individual bases were not recorded, and no much larger clone is one base off. This clonotype was sampled from a human donor in good health. Some libraries in this study had Jurkat cell RNA spiked in. The chain is assembled from TRBV29-1 and TRBJ2-3; TRBD1 is a weak D gene call, 5 bases matching. Sequenced material: naive CD8+ T cells from blood, with Jurkat cell RNA spiked in. Taken with the paper, the label for cell subset or site translates to: FACS-sorted CD8+CD4-CCR7+CD45RA+ naive T cells. The CDR3 has the sequence CSGRGLPNYLTDTQYF. The base sequence is TGCAGCGGTAGGGGTTTGCCGAATTATCTCACAGATACGCAGTATTTT.